Included here is one T cell receptor beta chain sequence, with context. Its antigen is not identified. This entry belongs to a study of beta chain features in type 1 diabetes. Expressed TCRB transcripts were sequenced because the isolated RNA had all been reverse transcribed beforehand. Clones were sequenced by immunoSEQ multiplex PCR, and TCRdb holds only the in-frame ones, with some missing. Altogether about 160,000 clones are present, approximately 8.1% being singletons, with the ten largest covering under 0.55%. Germline V gene lookup returns CDR1 SGDLS and CDR2 YYNGEE. The CDR3 consists of 12 residues. V gave up 10 bases and J gave up 8 bases, with 16 bases separating them. Every participating donor gave one draw, a heparinised blood sample averaging around 0.11 L. Study-level findings and limits: Type 1 diabetes patients had moderately but significantly shorter TCRB CDR3s in all four CD4+ subsets.

This receptor was identified in a man between 18 and 35 years old with type 1 diabetes. Sequencing was performed on central memory CD4+ T cells from blood. V gene TRBV9 combines with J gene TRBJ1-5; TRBD1 is a possible D gene (5 bases). The chain's CDR3 is CAPRAGLEPQHF. The CDR3 DNA is TGTGCCCCCCGGGCAGGGCTAGAGCCCCAGCATTTT.